What follows describes a single T cell receptor (beta chain). Its antigen remains unknown. The entry originates in a study of shared clonotypes between healthy human individuals. Each sorted subset replicate got 200 ng genomic DNA, around 29,000 genomes. Sequencing used immunoSEQ multiplex PCR; TCRdb keeps in-frame clones, though not all of them. Of approximately 2.5 million clones listed, approximately 93% are singletons. Study conclusions and caveats: Among the subsets, naive ones generally showed larger estimated richness than memory ones. Generation probabilities were higher for clonotypes shared across all four sorted-subset donors than for unshared ones.

The material sequenced was naive CD4+ T cells from PBMCs. Sample subset: CD45RA+ positively selected. The sequence derives from a man aged 18-30 years in good health. Some clones in this sample may be carry-over from other donors' samples.

CDR3 nucleotides: TGTGCCAGCAGCCTAATCCAGGGGAGCGACTATGGCTACACCTTC. Protein sequence: CASSLIQGSDYGYTF. The chain joins TRBV28 to TRBJ1-2; TRBD1 might be the D (6 bases). There are 15 residues in the CDR3. With 6 bases removed from V and 3 bases from J, the gap between germline ends came to 17 bases. In germline, CDR1 is MDHEN, CDR2 SYDVKM.